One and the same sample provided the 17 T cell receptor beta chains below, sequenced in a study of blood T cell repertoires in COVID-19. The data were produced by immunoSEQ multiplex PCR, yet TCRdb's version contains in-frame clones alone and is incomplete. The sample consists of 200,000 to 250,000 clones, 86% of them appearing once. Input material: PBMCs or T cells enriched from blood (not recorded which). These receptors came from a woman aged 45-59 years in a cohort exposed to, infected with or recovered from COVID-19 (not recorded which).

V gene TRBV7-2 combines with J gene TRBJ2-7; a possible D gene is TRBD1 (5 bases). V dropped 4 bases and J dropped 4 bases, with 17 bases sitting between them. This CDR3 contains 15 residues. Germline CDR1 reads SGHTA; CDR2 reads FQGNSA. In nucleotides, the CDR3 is TGTGCCAGCAGCTCGGCGCGTAGGGGTCGGTACGAGCAGTACTTC. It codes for CASSSARRGRYEQYF.

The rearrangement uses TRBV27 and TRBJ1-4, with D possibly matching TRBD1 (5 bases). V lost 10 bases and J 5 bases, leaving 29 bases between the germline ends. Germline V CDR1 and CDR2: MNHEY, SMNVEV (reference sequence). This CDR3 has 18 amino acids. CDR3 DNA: TGTGCCACCAAAGTTGGGGGAGGGACCGCAAGGACAAATGAAAAACTGTTTTTT. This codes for CATKVGGGTARTNEKLFF. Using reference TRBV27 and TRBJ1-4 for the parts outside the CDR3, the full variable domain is EAQVTQNPRYLITVTGKKLTVTCSQNMNHEYMSWYRQDPGLGLRQIYYSMNVEVTDKGDVPEGYKVSRKEKRNFPLILESPSPNQTSLYFCATKVGGGTARTNEKLFFGSGTQLSVL.

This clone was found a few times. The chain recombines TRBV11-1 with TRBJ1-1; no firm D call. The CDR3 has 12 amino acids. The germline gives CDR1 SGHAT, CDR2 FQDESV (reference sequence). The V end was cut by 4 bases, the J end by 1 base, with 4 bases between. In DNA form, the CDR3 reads TGTGCCAGCAGCTGGCAGAACACTGAAGCTTTCTTT. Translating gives CASSWQNTEAFF.

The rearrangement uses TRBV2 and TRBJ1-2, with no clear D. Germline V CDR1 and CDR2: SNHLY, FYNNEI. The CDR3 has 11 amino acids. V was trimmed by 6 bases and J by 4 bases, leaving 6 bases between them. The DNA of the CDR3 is TGTGCCAGCAGACGGTCCTATGGCTACACCTTC. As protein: CASRRSYGYTF.

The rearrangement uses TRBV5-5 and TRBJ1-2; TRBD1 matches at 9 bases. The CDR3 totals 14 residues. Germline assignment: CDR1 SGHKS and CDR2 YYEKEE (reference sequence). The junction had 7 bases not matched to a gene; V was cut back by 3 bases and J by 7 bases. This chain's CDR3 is CASSWDTGGGGYTF. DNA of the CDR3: TGTGCCAGCAGCTGGGATACAGGGGGCGGTGGCTACACCTTC. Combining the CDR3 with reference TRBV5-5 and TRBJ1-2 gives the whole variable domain DAGVTQSPTHLIKTRGQQVTLRCSPISGHKSVSWYQQVLGQGPQFIFQYYEKEERGRGNFPDRFSARQFPNYSSELNVNALLLGDSALYLCASSWDTGGGGYTFGSGTRLTVV.

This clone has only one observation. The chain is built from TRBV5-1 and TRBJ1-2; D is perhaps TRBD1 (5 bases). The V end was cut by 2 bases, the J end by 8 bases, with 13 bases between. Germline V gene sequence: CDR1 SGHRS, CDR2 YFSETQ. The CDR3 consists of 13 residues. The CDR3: CASSFWQGAGYTF. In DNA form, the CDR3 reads TGCGCCAGCAGCTTTTGGCAGGGCGCCGGCTACACCTTC.

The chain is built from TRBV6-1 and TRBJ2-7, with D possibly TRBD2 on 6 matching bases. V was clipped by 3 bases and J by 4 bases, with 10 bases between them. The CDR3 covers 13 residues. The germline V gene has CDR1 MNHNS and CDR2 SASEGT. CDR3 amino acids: CASSEGGFYEQYF. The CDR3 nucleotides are TGTGCCAGCAGTGAGGGGGGATTTTACGAGCAGTACTTC.

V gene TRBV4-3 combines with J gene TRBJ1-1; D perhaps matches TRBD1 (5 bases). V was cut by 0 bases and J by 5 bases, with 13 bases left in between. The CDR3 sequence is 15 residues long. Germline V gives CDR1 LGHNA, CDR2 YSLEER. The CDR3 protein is CASSQESAGGTEAFF. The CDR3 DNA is TGCGCCAGCAGCCAAGAAAGTGCGGGGGGTACTGAAGCTTTCTTT.

CDR3 nucleotide sequence: TGTGCCAGCAGCCCGGGACAGGTCTCCGAAGCTTTCTTT. Its protein product is CASSPGQVSEAFF. This chain joins TRBV7-3 and TRBJ1-1; the match to TRBD1 covers 8 bases. Germline CDR1 and CDR2: SGHTA and FQGTGA. V lost 5 bases to trimming and J lost 8 bases; unmatched junction nucleotides: 7. This CDR3 comprises 13 residues.

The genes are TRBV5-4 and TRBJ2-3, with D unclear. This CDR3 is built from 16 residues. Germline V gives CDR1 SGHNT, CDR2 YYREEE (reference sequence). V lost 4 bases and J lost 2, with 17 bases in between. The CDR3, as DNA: TGTGCCAGCAGCCCTGGTACACGCTCCCCCACAGATACGCAGTATTTT. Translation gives CASSPGTRSPTDTQYF.

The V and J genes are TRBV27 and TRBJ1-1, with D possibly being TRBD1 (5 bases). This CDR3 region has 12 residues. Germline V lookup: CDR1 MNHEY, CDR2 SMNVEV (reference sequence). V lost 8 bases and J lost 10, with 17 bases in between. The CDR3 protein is CASGTRRVSAFF. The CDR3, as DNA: TGTGCCAGCGGAACTCGCAGGGTCTCAGCTTTCTTT.

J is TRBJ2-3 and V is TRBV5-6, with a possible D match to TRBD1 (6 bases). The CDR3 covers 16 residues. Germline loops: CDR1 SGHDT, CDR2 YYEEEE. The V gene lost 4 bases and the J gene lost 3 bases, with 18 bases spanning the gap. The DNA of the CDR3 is TGTGCCAGCAGCATGAGGACAGTTTTACCTACAGATACGCAGTATTTT. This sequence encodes CASSMRTVLPTDTQYF.

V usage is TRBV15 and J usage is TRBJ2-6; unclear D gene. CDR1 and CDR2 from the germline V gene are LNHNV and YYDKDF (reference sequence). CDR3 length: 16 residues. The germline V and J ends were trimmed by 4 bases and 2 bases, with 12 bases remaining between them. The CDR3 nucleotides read TGTGCCACCAGCACCGAGATGATTGCTGGGGCCAACGTCCTGACTTTC. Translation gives CATSTEMIAGANVLTF.

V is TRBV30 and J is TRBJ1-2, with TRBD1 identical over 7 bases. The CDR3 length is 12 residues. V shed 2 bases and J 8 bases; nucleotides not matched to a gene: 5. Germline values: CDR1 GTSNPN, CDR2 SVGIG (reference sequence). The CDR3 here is CAWSTTGVGYTF. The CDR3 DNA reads TGTGCCTGGAGTACCACAGGGGTAGGCTACACCTTC.

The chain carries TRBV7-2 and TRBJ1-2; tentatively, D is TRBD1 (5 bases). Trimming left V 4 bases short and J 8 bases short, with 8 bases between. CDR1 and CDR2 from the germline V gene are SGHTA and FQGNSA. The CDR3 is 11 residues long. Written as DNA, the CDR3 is TGTGCCAGCAGCTCGGGGGTAGGCTACACCTTC. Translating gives CASSSGVGYTF.

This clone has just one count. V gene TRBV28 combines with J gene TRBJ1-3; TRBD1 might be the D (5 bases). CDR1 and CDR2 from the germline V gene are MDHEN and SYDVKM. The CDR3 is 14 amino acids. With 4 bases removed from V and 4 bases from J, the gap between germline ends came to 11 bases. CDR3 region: CASSSSREGNTIYF. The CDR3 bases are TGTGCCAGCAGTTCGAGCAGGGAAGGAAACACCATATATTTT.

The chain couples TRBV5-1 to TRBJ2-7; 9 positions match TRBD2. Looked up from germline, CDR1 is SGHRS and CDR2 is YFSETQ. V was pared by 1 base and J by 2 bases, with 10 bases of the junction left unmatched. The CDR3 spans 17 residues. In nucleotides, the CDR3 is TGCGCCAGCAGCTTGTTGCGGTCTAGCGGGAAAGCCTACGAGCAGTACTTC. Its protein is CASSLLRSSGKAYEQYF.